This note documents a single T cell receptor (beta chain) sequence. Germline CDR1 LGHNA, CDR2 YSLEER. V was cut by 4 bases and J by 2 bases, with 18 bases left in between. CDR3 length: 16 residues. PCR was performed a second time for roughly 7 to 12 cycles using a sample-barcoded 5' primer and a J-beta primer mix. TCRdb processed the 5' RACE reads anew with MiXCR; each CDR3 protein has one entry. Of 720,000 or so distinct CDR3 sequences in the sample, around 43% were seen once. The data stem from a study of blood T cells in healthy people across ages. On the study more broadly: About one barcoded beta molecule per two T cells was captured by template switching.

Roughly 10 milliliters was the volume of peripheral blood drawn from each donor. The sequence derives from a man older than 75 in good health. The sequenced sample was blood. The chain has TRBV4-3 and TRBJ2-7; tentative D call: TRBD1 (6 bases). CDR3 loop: CASSRGQNQIPYEQYF. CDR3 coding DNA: TGCGCCAGCAGCCGCGGACAGAACCAAATACCCTACGAGCAGTACTTC.